This TCR beta chain was identified in a study of blood T cell repertoires in COVID-19. Study background: The United States, Italy and Spain provided the acute and convalescent COVID-19 samples. T cells, B-cell-depleted T cells, or PBMCs provided the cDNA or gDNA that served as material.

Original handling: Reference gene primer amplification gave estimated nucleated cell counts. Some clones are missing from TCRdb's copy, which holds only in-frame ones; the method was immunoSEQ multiplex PCR. The V and J calls and clone size come from that table; D and trimming were worked out from the DNA. The table includes approximately 28,000 clones, over 75% detected once. There are 13 residues in the CDR3. The V gene's germline CDR1 is SGHNT and CDR2 YYREEE (reference sequence). Trimming took off 3 bases at V and 4 bases at J, with 8 bases between the two ends. The V and J genes are TRBV5-4 and TRBJ2-1, with TRBD1 as a possible D gene (5 bases). The source material was peripheral blood. The receptor was isolated from a woman in her fifties or sixties with acute or convalescent COVID-19. CDR3 region: CASSSQVYNEQFF. CDR3 coding DNA: TGTGCCAGCAGCTCACAGGTGTACAATGAGCAGTTCTTC.